This TCR beta chain was identified during a study of T cell repertoires in ileal Crohn's disease. Time point denoted: neoterminal ileum biopsy at postoperative endoscopy, about 6 months after surgery. The study, taken as a whole, reports: Mucosal expansions were suggested to be mainly CD8 T cells.

A word on this clone: The antigen is unknown. An end of the junction differs from the germline gene, which may be a read error.

The CDR3 runs 15 residues. Germline V gives CDR1 SSHAT, CDR2 FNYEAQ (reference sequence). Only in-frame clones appear in the TCRdb table, and some are missing; sequencing was by immunoSEQ multiplex PCR. The data show 11,000 or so clones, with roughly 80% seen just once and about 16% held by the top ten. The sequencing input was ileal tissue. This chain joins TRBV7-7 and TRBJ2-5; 11 nucleotides agree with TRBD2. The clonotype originates from an adult with Crohn's disease. The CDR3: CASSVTSGRRETQYF. As DNA, the CDR3 is TGTGCTAGCAGCGTCACTAGCGGGAGACGAGAGACCCAGTACTTC. Based on the CDR3 plus reference TRBV7-7 and TRBJ2-5, the full variable domain is GAGVSQSPRYKVTKRGQDVTLRCDPISSHATLYWYQQALGQGPEFLTYFNYEAQPDKSGLPSDRFSAERPEGSISTLTIQRTEQRDSAMYRCASSVTSGRRETQYFGPGTRLLVL.